The 21 T cell receptor beta chains presented below share a single source sample, sequenced in a study of T-cell memory formation after mild COVID-19. TCRdb fed the 5' RACE reads into MiXCR, producing one record per CDR3 protein. The table shows some 13,000 distinct CDR3 sequences, with about 12% occurring only once. The sample taken for sequencing was PBMCs or a T cell subset sorted from them (not recorded which). These TCRs come from an adult woman who had mild COVID-19 (a few samples of this study predate the infection). Cell type and time point are not known.

This clonotype was seen ten or more times. The V gene is TRBV9, the J gene TRBJ1-2; D is unresolved. V was cut by 0 bases and J by 3 bases, with 15 bases left in between. Germline values: CDR1 SGDLS, CDR2 YYNGEE. The CDR3 loop spans 16 amino acids. The CDR3: CASSVEGAPGYYGYTF. Here the CDR3 DNA reads TGTGCCAGCAGCGTAGAAGGAGCGCCAGGCTACTATGGCTACACCTTC.

This clonotype was counted many times. The chain employs TRBV9 and TRBJ2-7; D uncertain. The CDR3 is 12 residues long. V lost 7 bases to trimming and J lost 3 bases, with 11 bases between them. Germline V gene sequence: CDR1 SGDLS, CDR2 YYNGEE. The CDR3 region is CASSSRNYEQYF. In DNA form, the CDR3 reads TGTGCCAGCTCCTCCAGGAACTACGAGCAGTACTTC.

This clonotype was counted ten times or more. This chain links TRBV7-2 with TRBJ2-1; 12 bases fit TRBD2. After removal of 0 bases from V and 12 bases from J, the junction contained 6 bases not matched to a gene. Per the germline V gene, CDR1 is SGHTA and CDR2 is FQGNSA. This CDR3 contains 15 residues. CDR3 residues: CASSLATSGRIGQFF. CDR3 nucleotides: TGTGCCAGCAGCTTAGCAACTAGCGGGAGGATAGGGCAGTTCTTC.

This clonotype was detected ten times or more. V usage is TRBV20-1 and J usage is TRBJ2-2, with 9 bases fitting TRBD1. Per germline, CDR1 DFQATT and CDR2 SNEGSKA (reference sequence). This CDR3 is built from 20 residues. J lost 6 bases, V lost 0 bases, and 20 bases had no gene match. The CDR3 DNA is TGCAGTGCTAGAGATTGGTCTAGTAAGGCCGGGACAGGGTCACCCGGGGAGCTGTTTTTT. Amino acids: CSARDWSSKAGTGSPGELFF.

This clonotype was detected only once. The chain combines TRBV5-5 with TRBJ2-5, with 8 nucleotides matching TRBD2. Germline loops: CDR1 SGHKS, CDR2 YYEKEE (reference sequence). The ends lost 3 bases at V and 2 bases at J; junction bases unmatched: 3. CDR3 size: 14 residues. The CDR3 is CASSWTSRQETQYF. In DNA, the CDR3 is TGTGCCAGCAGCTGGACTAGCCGACAAGAGACCCAGTACTTC.

This clonotype was recorded at least ten times. The V gene is TRBV20-1, the J gene TRBJ2-1; D gene unclear. Trimming removed 3 bases at V and 7 bases at J, with 7 bases between. Germline assignment: CDR1 DFQATT and CDR2 SNEGSKA (reference sequence). The CDR3 loop spans 11 amino acids. CDR3 coding DNA: TGCAGTGCTAGCCGGCCAAATGAGCAGTTCTTC. It specifies CSASRPNEQFF.

The table lists this clonotype with many counts. The genes are TRBV9 and TRBJ2-1; possible D gene TRBD2, 6 bases. CDR1 and CDR2 (germline): SGDLS, YYNGEE. The CDR3 loop spans 14 amino acids. Trimming took off 4 bases at V and 3 bases at J, with 11 bases between the two ends. The CDR3 here is CASSPRDFYNEQFF. Written as DNA, the CDR3 is TGTGCCAGCAGCCCCAGGGACTTCTACAATGAGCAGTTCTTC.

The chain has TRBV7-9 and TRBJ1-6; the match to TRBD1 covers 9 bases. CDR1 is SEHNR and CDR2 is FQNEAQ in the germline V gene (reference sequence). The CDR3 runs 16 residues. V was pared by 5 bases and J by 2 bases, with 4 bases of the junction left unmatched. CDR3 DNA: TGTGCCAGCAGCCGGGGACAGGGTCCCTATAATTCACCCCTCCACTTT. The encoded protein is CASSRGQGPYNSPLHF.

This clonotype was seen repeatedly, ten times or more. This chain joins TRBV3-1 and TRBJ2-1; possible D gene TRBD2, 5 bases. This CDR3 has 14 residues. The V gene's germline CDR1 is LGHDT and CDR2 YNNKEL (reference sequence). V was trimmed by 4 bases and J by 6 bases, leaving 13 bases between them. CDR3: CASSPYGVFNEQFF. In nucleotides, the CDR3 is TGTGCCAGCAGCCCCTACGGGGTGTTCAATGAGCAGTTCTTC.

This clonotype was detected many times. One junction end disagrees with the germline gene, perhaps due to a read error. This sequence joins TRBV4-3 and TRBJ1-1, with D possibly TRBD1 on 6 matching bases. Germline V lookup: CDR1 LGHNA, CDR2 YSLEER. The CDR3 is 13 amino acids. The CDR3 reads CPSSQDKGVEAFF. In DNA form, the CDR3 reads TGCCCCAGCAGCCAAGATAAGGGGGTGGAAGCTTTCTTT.

This clonotype has at least ten counts. The rearrangement joins TRBV5-5 to TRBJ1-5, with 8 bases that match TRBD1. CDR1 and CDR2 from the germline V gene are SGHKS and YYEKEE (reference sequence). CDR3 length: 16 amino acids. V lost 3 bases and J lost 2; bases outside the gene matches: 7. The CDR3 region has the DNA TGTGCCAGCAGCTATTGGACAGGGTTCGGCAATCAGCCCCAGCATTTT. Residues: CASSYWTGFGNQPQHF.

The chain combines TRBV6-2 or TRBV6-3 with TRBJ2-7, with TRBD1 matching over 10 bases. CDR3 length: 16 residues. The germline CDR1 and CDR2 sequences are MNHEY and SVGEGT. Trimming took 5 bases from V and 3 from J; bases not matched to a gene: 10. The CDR3 region is CASSHPTGTGDYEQYF. DNA of the CDR3: TGTGCCAGCAGTCACCCGACCGGGACAGGGGACTACGAGCAGTACTTC.

This clonotype was seen repeatedly, ten times or more. The chain uses TRBV24-1 and TRBJ1-5, with D possibly matching TRBD1 (5 bases). This CDR3 has 13 amino acids. Deletions cut 0 bases from V and 7 bases from J, with 6 bases between. CDR1 KGHDR and CDR2 SFDVKD come from the germline V gene. The CDR3 DNA reads TGTGCCACCAGTGATTTGAGGGGACAGCCCCAGCATTTT. This translates into CATSDLRGQPQHF.

This clonotype was seen ten or more times. DNA of the CDR3: TGTGCCAGCAGCTTCGGGCTAGCGGGATTGAATGAGCAGTTCTTC. It yields the protein CASSFGLAGLNEQFF. The chain carries TRBV7-9 and TRBJ2-1; 9 nucleotides agree with TRBD2. The J segment lost 7 bases and the V segment lost 3 bases, leaving 7 bases of the junction unmatched. This CDR3 has 15 residues. Germline loops: CDR1 SEHNR, CDR2 FQNEAQ (reference sequence).

This clonotype appeared many times. The chain employs TRBV12-3 or TRBV12-4 and TRBJ2-2; 12 positions match TRBD2. Trimming at V came to 5 bases and at J to 0 bases, leaving 4 bases not matched to a gene. This CDR3 is 17 amino acids long. The CDR3 sequence is CASSGASGGANTGELFF. CDR3 nucleotide sequence: TGTGCCAGCAGTGGGGCTAGCGGGGGGGCGAACACCGGGGAGCTGTTTTTT.

There are many counts of this clonotype. The chain's CDR3 is CASRERREAGTPPDTQYF. In DNA, the CDR3 is TGTGCCAGCAGAGAGCGGCGGGAGGCCGGGACCCCACCGGATACGCAGTATTTT. The chain links TRBV6-2 or TRBV6-3 to TRBJ2-3; 8 bases fit TRBD2. Germline V gives CDR1 MNHEY, CDR2 SVGEGT. J lost 6 bases, V lost 6 bases, and 20 bases had no gene match. The CDR3 contains 18 residues.

This clonotype was seen ten or more times. V gene TRBV27 combines with J gene TRBJ2-1; 8 bases are shared with TRBD2. Germline V gene data show CDR1 as MNHEY and CDR2 as SMNVEV (reference sequence). The length of the CDR3 is 13 residues. V dropped 3 bases and J dropped 9; count of bases not matched to a gene: 4. This CDR3 is CASSFPGGVEQFF. The CDR3 DNA is TGTGCCAGCAGTTTTCCGGGGGGGGTTGAGCAGTTCTTC.

At least ten counts were recorded for this clonotype. The chain uses TRBV6-4 and TRBJ1-1, with 7 bases identical to TRBD1. CDR1 and CDR2 from the germline V gene are MRHNA and SNTAGT. This CDR3 region has 19 residues. J was trimmed by 1 base and V by 6 bases; bases with no gene match: 20. The chain's CDR3 is CASSRLWDFPGQQNTEAFF. CDR3 nucleotides: TGTGCCAGCAGCCGACTTTGGGACTTTCCGGGACAGCAGAACACTGAAGCTTTCTTT.

This clonotype has at least ten counts. This chain uses TRBV15 with TRBJ2-1; D may be TRBD1 (6 bases). CDR1 is LNHNV, CDR2 YYDKDF, per germline (reference sequence). This CDR3 contains 16 residues. V shed 0 bases and J shed 8 bases, with 17 bases lying between them. CDR3 sequence reads: CATSREGPGVIDEQFF. The DNA for the CDR3 is TGTGCCACCAGCAGAGAGGGCCCAGGGGTAATAGATGAGCAGTTCTTC. The full variable domain, rest sourced from reference TRBV15 and TRBJ2-1, is DAMVIQNPRYQVTQFGKPVTLSCSQTLNHNVMYWYQQKSSQAPKLLFHYYDKDFNNEADTPDNFQSRRPNTSFCFLDIRSPGLGDTAMYLCATSREGPGVIDEQFFGPGTRLTVL.

This clonotype was counted ten times or more. This chain links TRBV6-5 with TRBJ2-6; 7 bases align to TRBD1. The germline CDR1 and CDR2 sequences are MNHEY and SVGAGI. The length of the CDR3 is 17 residues. V dropped 6 bases and J dropped 0; count of bases not matched to a gene: 8. For the CDR3, the DNA is TGTGCCAGCAGACGGGACAGTGCTCCCTCTGGGGCCAACGTCCTGACTTTC. Protein: CASRRDSAPSGANVLTF.

This clonotype was seen ten or more times. The V and J genes are TRBV5-4 and TRBJ2-7; TRBD2 matches at 14 bases. The CDR3 is 17 residues long. The V gene's germline CDR1 is SGHNT and CDR2 YYREEE (reference sequence). The V gene end was trimmed by 4 bases and the J gene end by 2 bases; junction bases not matched to a gene: 8. The CDR3 reads CASSGGTSGSGPYEQYF. The CDR3 DNA sequence: TGTGCCAGCAGCGGAGGGACTAGCGGGAGCGGGCCCTACGAGCAGTACTTC.